This T cell receptor (beta chain) was sequenced in a study of technical replicates of blood from a handful of donors. Germline CDR1 SGHRS, CDR2 YFSETQ. The ends lost 1 base at V and 0 bases at J; junction bases unmatched: 3. The CDR3 runs to 15 residues. Sequencing was performed with immunoSEQ multiplex PCR; in TCRdb, only in-frame clones are kept and a portion is missing. This table has fewer than 100,000 clones, under 95% appearing once. V usage is TRBV5-1 and J usage is TRBJ1-1, with 7 positions matching TRBD1. The sequenced sample was T cells isolated from PBMCs. This receptor was taken from a human donor in good health. CDR3 sequence reads: CASSLTGAMNTEAFF. CDR3 DNA sequence: TGCGCCAGCAGCTTGACAGGGGCGATGAACACTGAAGCTTTCTTT. Together with reference TRBV5-1 and TRBJ1-1, the CDR3 gives the full variable domain: KAGVTQTPRYLIKTRGQQVTLSCSPISGHRSVSWYQQTPGQGLQFLFEYFSETQRNKGNFPGRFSGRQFSNSRSEMNVSTLELGDSALYLCASSLTGAMNTEAFFGQGTRLTVV.